The 15 T cell receptor beta chains given below trace back to one sample, sequenced in a study of blood T cells in healthy people across ages. For the second PCR, which ran for about 6 to 11 cycles, a sample-barcoded 5' primer and a J-beta primer mix were used. TCRdb redid the calling of the 5' RACE reads with MiXCR, one entry per CDR3 protein. This table holds just under 550,000 distinct CDR3 sequences, nearly 25% found once. The same data also went into a second study, on T cells of mothers and their children.

The sample was blood. These receptors were taken from a boy aged 10-17 years in good health.

The chain has TRBV12-3 or TRBV12-4 and TRBJ2-3; D is undetermined. The ends were cut back, 1 base at V and 15 bases at J, with 20 bases in the middle. CDR3 length: 14 residues. CDR3 DNA: TGTGCCAGCAGTTTAGGCAGTAGCACAGATACGGAATATTTT. Translating it yields CASSLGSSTDTEYF.

This clonotype has more than one count but fewer than ten. The gene calls are TRBV28 and TRBJ1-6; D remains ambiguous. Trimming shortened V by 1 base and J by 0 bases, and 10 bases separated the two germline ends. The CDR3 length is 17 residues. The germline V gene has CDR1 MDHEN and CDR2 SYDVKM. The CDR3 protein is CASSLLDESSYNSPLHF. CDR3 in DNA: TGTGCCAGCAGTTTATTGGACGAAAGCTCCTATAATTCACCCCTCCACTTT.

This clonotype showed up many times. The CDR3 spells CASSLDSKAEAFF. CDR3 sequence (DNA): TGTGCCAGCTCACTGGACAGTAAAGCTGAAGCTTTCTTT. This sequence joins TRBV18 and TRBJ1-1; D might be TRBD1 (6 bases). Germline values: CDR1 KGHSH, CDR2 LQKENI. CDR3 length equals 13 residues. Trimming left V 4 bases short and J 6 bases short, with 12 bases between.

Only a few counts were recorded for this clonotype. The V gene is TRBV28, the J gene TRBJ2-3; D is possibly TRBD1 (6 bases). Germline CDR1 reads MDHEN; CDR2 reads SYDVKM. Trimming removed 6 bases at V and 0 bases at J, with 13 bases between. CDR3 length equals 15 residues. The CDR3 sequence: CASRHTGSSTDTQYF. In nucleotides, the CDR3 is TGTGCCAGCAGACATACAGGGTCCAGCACAGATACGCAGTATTTT. Full variable domain (remainder filled in from reference TRBV28 and TRBJ2-3): DVKVTQSSRYLVKRTGEKVFLECVQDMDHENMFWYRQDPGLGLRLIYFSYDVKMKEKGDIPEGYSVSREKKERFSLILESASTNQTSMYLCASRHTGSSTDTQYFGPGTRLTVL.

A few counts support this clonotype. The chain employs TRBV14 and TRBJ2-1, with 11 bases fitting TRBD1. The CDR3 totals 15 residues. The germline gives CDR1 SGHDN, CDR2 FVKESK. Unmatched junction bases numbered 12, after V lost 7 bases and J lost 10 bases. CDR3 region: CASNVQGTGGSEQFF. CDR3 nucleotide sequence: TGTGCCAGCAATGTCCAGGGGACAGGGGGAAGCGAGCAGTTCTTC. Full variable domain (rest looked up from reference TRBV14 and TRBJ2-1): EAGVTQFPSHSVIEKGQTVTLRCDPISGHDNLYWYRRVMGKEIKFLLHFVKESKQDESGMPNNRFLAERTGGTYSTLKVQPAELEDSGVYFCASNVQGTGGSEQFFGPGTRLTVL.

This clonotype was detected only a few times. CDR3 sequence (DNA): TGTGCCAGCAGTTTATCGACTAGCCCGATTGTCGGCGAGCAGTACTTC. Translated: CASSLSTSPIVGEQYF. The V gene is TRBV27, the J gene TRBJ2-7; TRBD2 matches 7 bases. This CDR3 has 16 residues. Trimming removed 0 bases from V and 6 bases from J; junction bases left unmatched: 11. Germline values: CDR1 MNHEY, CDR2 SMNVEV (reference sequence).

This clonotype was recorded a few times. This chain connects TRBV28 to TRBJ1-3; 7 positions match TRBD1. The germline CDR1 and CDR2 sequences are MDHEN and SYDVKM. The CDR3 has 16 residues. V dropped 7 bases and J dropped 2; count of bases not matched to a gene: 11. The CDR3 is CASTKYRGEAGNTIYF. CDR3 coding DNA: TGTGCCAGCACCAAATACAGGGGCGAGGCTGGAAACACCATATATTTT.

The chain carries TRBV7-9 and TRBJ2-1; a weak D match, TRBD2 (6 bases). V lost 2 bases to trimming and J lost 9 bases, with 11 bases between them. Germline V lookup: CDR1 SEHNR, CDR2 FQNEAQ (reference sequence). This CDR3 is 13 amino acids long. CDR3: CASSLTGTGEQFF. In DNA form, the CDR3 reads TGTGCCAGCAGCTTAACGGGGACTGGTGAGCAGTTCTTC.

Only a few counts were recorded for this clonotype. This chain connects TRBV7-2 to TRBJ1-6, with D possibly matching TRBD1 (5 bases). The germline CDR1 and CDR2 sequences are SGHTA and FQGNSA. Trimming removed 6 bases from V and 11 bases from J, with 11 bases in between. This CDR3 region has 12 residues. The CDR3 bases are TGTGCCAGCAGGGGGCAGGGCACACCCCTCCACTTT. Amino acids: CASRGQGTPLHF.

This clonotype has more than one count but fewer than ten. The J gene is TRBJ2-5, the V gene TRBV20-1; TRBD2 matches at 10 bases. Germline V gives CDR1 DFQATT, CDR2 SNEGSKA (reference sequence). Germline trimming cut 5 bases from V and 1 base from J; bases unmatched to any gene: 1. The CDR3 is 13 amino acids. The CDR3 protein is CSALAGAQETQYF. In DNA form, the CDR3 reads TGCAGTGCTCTAGCGGGGGCCCAAGAGACCCAGTACTTC.

This clonotype has just a few counts. The genes are TRBV28 and TRBJ2-5; D tentatively fits TRBD1 or TRBD2 (7 bases each). The CDR3 is 15 amino acids. Between the trimmed V and J ends, which lost 3 bases and 5 bases, there was a span of 16 bases. In germline, CDR1 is MDHEN, CDR2 SYDVKM. CDR3 sequence: CASSFPRGGQETQYF. CDR3 sequence (DNA): TGTGCCAGCAGTTTCCCCAGGGGGGGCCAGGAGACCCAGTACTTC.

A few counts support this clonotype. Relative to the germline gene, one junction end is altered; a read error may explain this. The chain recombines TRBV27 with TRBJ1-1, with no clear D. CDR3 length: 13 residues. Germline CDR1 MNHEY, CDR2 SMNVEV (reference sequence). The CDR3 DNA reads as TGTGCCAGCAGTTTCTCAGTGAACGCTGAAGCTTTCTTT. Amino acids: CASSFSVNAEAFF.

This clonotype occurred a few times. The chain carries TRBV15 and TRBJ2-3; 8 nucleotides agree with TRBD2. The CDR3 runs to 18 residues. Trimming cost V 8 bases and J 2 bases; bases outside gene matches: 18. Germline lookup yields CDR1 LNHNV and CDR2 YYDKDF (reference sequence). The CDR3 bases are TGTGCCACCTCGAACGAAAAAGCGGGGGAATTTTCCACAGATACGCAGTATTTT. Amino acids: CATSNEKAGEFSTDTQYF.

The chain is built from TRBV11-2 and TRBJ2-5; tentatively, D is TRBD1 (6 bases). CDR3 length: 16 amino acids. V was cut by 7 bases and J by 0 bases, with 18 bases left in between. CDR1 is SGHAT, CDR2 FQNNGV, per germline. CDR3 nucleotide sequence: TGTGCCAGCACCCGGGGAAGTCAGGGGTACCAAGAGACCCAGTACTTC. It translates to CASTRGSQGYQETQYF.

V gene TRBV12-3 or TRBV12-4 combines with J gene TRBJ2-3; D is uncertain. This CDR3 has 14 amino acids. Trimming cost V 5 bases and J 1 base, with 10 bases left between them. The CDR3 DNA follows: TGTGCCAGCAGTCGGCGTGGGGGCACAGATACGCAGTATTTT. This sequence encodes CASSRRGGTDTQYF.